This TCR beta chain came from a study of cytotoxic CD8 clonotypes in ibrutinib-treated CLL. Germline assignment: CDR1 SNHLY and CDR2 FYNNEI. With 1 base removed from V and 1 base from J, the gap between germline ends came to 8 bases. This CDR3 is 15 amino acids long. Libraries were prepared by immunoSEQ multiplex PCR; TCRdb keeps only in-frame clonotypes and omits some of them. The table lists 140,000 to 150,000 clones, 76% of them singletons. Material: PBMCs, obtained after 24 months of ibrutinib treatment. The sequence was collected from a human donor with chronic lymphocytic leukemia. V usage is TRBV2 and J usage is TRBJ1-5; no reliable D call. CDR3 sequence: CASSEEVGSNQPQHF. In nucleotides, the CDR3 is TGTGCCAGCAGTGAAGAAGTGGGCAGCAATCAGCCCCAGCATTTT.